This paragraph covers one T cell receptor beta chain sequence. Its cognate antigen is unknown. Positive CCR7 selection of CD45RO-negative cells yielded the naive CD8 cells, and terminally differentiated effector memory CD45RA+ cells were excluded. The sample originates from a study of shared clonotypes between healthy human individuals. This CDR3 region has 16 residues. Unmatched junction bases numbered 12, after V lost 0 bases and J lost 7 bases. Per the germline V gene, CDR1 is SEHNR and CDR2 is FQNEAQ (reference sequence). Study results and limitations: Non-shared clonotypes were found to have lower generation probabilities than the clonotypes that were shared by all four of the sorted-subset donors.

The data were produced by immunoSEQ multiplex PCR, yet TCRdb's version contains in-frame clones alone and is incomplete. The table records some 2,000,000 clones, roughly 95% of them present only once. The rearrangement uses TRBV7-9 and TRBJ2-7, with TRBD2 matching 7 bases. What was sequenced was naive CD8+ T cells sorted from blood. The source is a young man in good health. CDR3 region: CASSLASGGSFIEQYF. The CDR3 DNA reads as TGTGCCAGCAGCTTAGCCTCCGGGGGGAGTTTTATTGAGCAGTACTTC.